The rows below give T cell receptor beta chains drawn from one sample of a study of blood T cell repertoires in COVID-19. Here immunoSEQ multiplex PCR was the method, and the copy in TCRdb shows in-frame clones only, minus some. Of about 200,000 clones in the sample, about 79% were seen once. The source material was peripheral blood. Receptors originate from a human donor in a cohort sampled during active COVID-19. Each CDR3 is given with its conserved first and last residue. A D gene is named only where the DNA matches it firmly. Expanded clones get a size class; other rows say once, few or many, or leave the size out.

TRBJ2-1	NA	11	TRBV30	NA	TGTGCTTTGGATGGAGGACATGAGCAGTTCTTC	CALDGGHEQFF
TRBJ2-7	NA	12	TRBV7-8	NA	TGTGCCAGCAGCTTATCTGCCTACGAGCAGTACTTC	CASSLSAYEQYF
TRBJ2-2	NA	19	TRBV5-1	TRBD1	TGCGCCAGCAGCTTGGCATTTACGAGGACAGGGCGGAACACCGGGGAGCTGTTTTTT	CASSLAFTRTGRNTGELFF
TRBJ1-5	NA	15	TRBV28	TRBD1	TGTGCCAGCAGCCCCGGGGACAGGCGGAATCAGCCCCAGCATTTT	CASSPGDRRNQPQHF
TRBJ2-1	NA	14	TRBV19	TRBD2	TGTGCCACCATTCGCGGGAGGTCCTACAATGAGCAGTTCTTC	CATIRGRSYNEQFF
TRBJ2-2	NA	16	TRBV19	NA	TGTGCCAGTAGTATACAAAGCGGGTTATTCTCCGGGGAGCTGTTTTTT	CASSIQSGLFSGELFF
TRBJ2-7	NA	15	TRBV5-1	TRBD2	TGCGCCAGCAGCTTGGTTCCAGCGGGAGGGTACGAGCAGTACTTC	CASSLVPAGGYEQYF
TRBJ2-1	NA	13	TRBV7-9	NA	TGTGCCAGCAGCTCGGACAGTTACAATGAGCAGTTCTTC	CASSSDSYNEQFF
TRBJ2-4	NA	16	TRBV7-8	NA	TGTGCCAGCAGCTTATTGCGGGGATTAGCCAAAAACATTCAGTACTTC	CASSLLRGLAKNIQYF
TRBJ1-1	NA	17	TRBV10-1	TRBD1	TGCGCCAGCAGTGAGTCGCGGGGGACAGGCCCGAACACTGAAGCTTTCTTT	CASSESRGTGPNTEAFF
TRBJ2-7	NA	18	TRBV5-1	TRBD1	TGCGCCAGCAGCTTGGCTAAAACCGGGACAGAGAGCTCCTACGAGCAGTACTTC	CASSLAKTGTESSYEQYF
TRBJ2-3	NA	15	TRBV18	TRBD2	TGTGCCAGCTCACCGCAGGGACTAGTAACAGATACGCAGTATTTT	CASSPQGLVTDTQYF
TRBJ1-2	NA	14	TRBV7-9	NA	TGTGCCAGCAGCCAGGCGTCAGGGCCCTATGGCTACACCTTC	CASSQASGPYGYTF
TRBJ2-2	NA	12	TRBV11-3	NA	TGTGCCAGCAGCTTGGCGGGTTGGGAGCTGTTTTTT	CASSLAGWELFF
TRBJ2-1	few	16	TRBV2	NA	TGTGCCAGCAATCCCGGACAGGGTAGGACTAGCGTGGGGCAGTTCTTC	CASNPGQGRTSVGQFF
TRBJ2-2	NA	20	TRBV4-1	TRBD1	TGCGCCAGCAGCCATTCGAAAGCCCCTCCGACAGGGGTGGGCACCGGGGAGCTGTTTTTT	CASSHSKAPPTGVGTGELFF
TRBJ2-7	NA	14	TRBV2	TRBD1	TGTGCCAGCAGTGAGGACAGGTGGGGATACGAGCAGTACTTC	CASSEDRWGYEQYF
TRBJ1-1	NA	14	TRBV18	TRBD1	TGTGCCAGCTCTCCGGGACAGGGAAGTACTGAAGCTTTCTTT	CASSPGQGSTEAFF
TRBJ2-7	NA	16	TRBV28	NA	TGTGCCAGCAGTTTAGGGCCCATCACTTCGTCCTACGAGCAGTACTTC	CASSLGPITSSYEQYF
TRBJ2-1	NA	13	TRBV10-1	NA	TGCGCCAGCAGCGACGGTGGGAGGAATGAGCAGTTCTTC	CASSDGGRNEQFF
TRBJ2-2	NA	15	TRBV11-2	TRBD1	TGTGCCAGCAGCTTAGGACAGGGGCCCACCGGGGAGCTGTTTTTT	CASSLGQGPTGELFF
TRBJ2-2	NA	15	TRBV5-1	NA	TGCGCCAGCAGCTTGGCCGTAGGGGGAACCGGGGAGCTGTTTTTT	CASSLAVGGTGELFF
TRBJ2-2	NA	16	TRBV2	TRBD1	TGTGCCAGCAATCCCCGGGGACAGGGCCCAACCGGGGAGCTGTTTTTT	CASNPRGQGPTGELFF
TRBJ2-1	NA	15	TRBV5-1	NA	TGCGCCAGCAGCTTGTTTCCAGGGGACTACAATGAGCAGTTCTTC	CASSLFPGDYNEQFF
TRBJ2-2	NA	15	TRBV2	NA	TGTGCCAGCAGTGTAATCGGAGAAGTATCCGGGGAGCTGTTTTTT	CASSVIGEVSGELFF
TRBJ2-3	NA	16	TRBV5-1	TRBD2	TGCGCCAGCAGCTCTAGCGGGAGGCCGAGCACAGATACGCAGTATTTT	CASSSSGRPSTDTQYF
TRBJ2-4	NA	16	TRBV7-2	NA	TGTGCCAGCAGCTTAGATGGCAGGCTGTCCAAAAACATTCAGTACTTC	CASSLDGRLSKNIQYF